This TCR beta chain was identified in a study of T cell repertoires in cytomegalovirus infection. Germline CDR1 SGHVS, CDR2 FQNEAQ. With 5 bases removed from V and 6 bases from J, the gap between germline ends came to 20 bases. The CDR3 is 16 residues long. TCRdb reanalysed the reads using MiXCR and keeps one entry per CDR3 protein. The profile covers around 500,000 distinct CDR3 sequences, with about 42% appearing a single time and 35% to 50% taken by the ten largest. For this clonotype: The antigen remains undetermined.

This sample comprised cultured PBMCs, obtained from culture after CMV antigen stimulation. The clonotype comes from a human donor in good health (CMV status not recorded). Some clones in this sample may be carry-over from other donors' samples. V usage is TRBV7-8 and J usage is TRBJ2-1; possibly TRBD1 for D (7 bases). The CDR3 is CASSLTGLPGGNEQFF. In nucleotides, the CDR3 is TGTGCCAGCAGCCTAACGGGACTCCCAGGGGGCAATGAGCAGTTCTTC.